The 32 T cell receptor beta chains given below trace back to one sample, sequenced in a study of T cells after yellow fever vaccination. MiXCR was run by TCRdb on the 5' RACE reads, yielding one entry per CDR3 protein. This table holds tens of thousands of distinct CDR3 sequences, 7.4% found once. This specimen consisted of CD8+ T cells sorted from PBMCs, obtained 15 days after the yellow fever booster vaccination. Receptors originate from a man aged 25-40 years who received the YFV17D yellow fever vaccine.

This clonotype was counted at least ten times. The chain has TRBV29-1 and TRBJ2-7; possibly TRBD2 for D (6 bases). Trimming left V 1 base short and J 0 bases short, with 13 bases between. Germline CDR1 and CDR2: SQVTM and ANQGSEA. This CDR3 has 15 residues. The CDR3 region has the DNA TGCAGCGTTGAAGGGGTGGGGGGAACCTCCTACGAGCAGTACTTC. Translated: CSVEGVGGTSYEQYF.

In its sample, this clonotype was seen many times. This chain joins TRBV28 and TRBJ1-6, with TRBD1 as a possible D gene (5 bases). V lost 4 bases, J lost 10 bases, and 11 bases lay in between. The CDR3 covers 13 residues. Germline V gene data show CDR1 as MDHEN and CDR2 as SYDVKM. The chain's CDR3 is CASSWSRESPLHF. The CDR3 bases are TGTGCCAGCAGTTGGAGCAGGGAATCACCCCTCCACTTT.

The table lists this clonotype with many counts. The CDR3, as DNA: TGTGCCAGCAGCTTAGGGCAGTCCTCGTCCTACGAGCAGTACTTC. This sequence encodes CASSLGQSSSYEQYF. J is TRBJ2-7 and V is TRBV11-2; the D is unclear. CDR1 and CDR2 (germline): SGHAT, FQNNGV. The CDR3 has 15 residues. Trimming cost V 1 base and J 1 base, with 11 bases left between them.

This clonotype has a count of ten or more. The chain is built from TRBV6-2 or TRBV6-3 and TRBJ2-2; D unresolved. Germline CDR1 is MNHEY and CDR2 is SVGEGT. The CDR3 consists of 11 residues. Trimming took 8 bases from V and 5 from J, leaving 6 bases between them. The DNA of the CDR3 is TGTGCCAGCGAGTTGACCGGGGAGCTGTTTTTT. It codes for CASELTGELFF.

This clonotype was observed a handful of times. This chain links TRBV15 with TRBJ2-7, with 8 bases matching TRBD2. This CDR3 is 14 amino acids long. CDR1 and CDR2 (germline): LNHNV, YYDKDF (reference sequence). The J segment lost 5 bases and the V segment lost 8 bases, leaving 11 bases of the junction unmatched. CDR3 region: CATRTGGDADEQYF. For the CDR3, the DNA is TGTGCCACCCGGACGGGAGGGGATGCCGACGAGCAGTACTTC.

The chain carries TRBV27 and TRBJ2-1; TRBD2 agrees at 12 bases. This CDR3 spans 15 amino acids. After removal of 9 bases from V and 4 bases from J, the junction contained 7 bases not matched to a gene. CDR1 and CDR2 (germline): MNHEY, SMNVEV (reference sequence). CDR3 DNA: TGTGCCAGTCATCCCGGACTAGCGGGGTACAATGAGCAGTTCTTC. Protein: CASHPGLAGYNEQFF.

This clonotype was counted at least ten times. V usage is TRBV5-1 and J usage is TRBJ2-3; D gene ambiguous. The CDR3 consists of 14 residues. Germline loops: CDR1 SGHRS, CDR2 YFSETQ. Trimming left V 5 bases short and J 4 bases short, with 14 bases between. The CDR3 DNA follows: TGCGCCAGCAGTCCCGCGCTCGGAGCAGATACGCAGTATTTT. Protein: CASSPALGADTQYF. The whole variable domain, filled in from reference TRBV5-1 and TRBJ2-3, reads KAGVTQTPRYLIKTRGQQVTLSCSPISGHRSVSWYQQTPGQGLQFLFEYFSETQRNKGNFPGRFSGRQFSNSRSEMNVSTLELGDSALYLCASSPALGADTQYFGPGTRLTVL.

This clonotype was counted at least ten times. V usage is TRBV2 and J usage is TRBJ2-1, with D possibly called TRBD1 or TRBD2 (7 bases each). This CDR3 spans 14 amino acids. Trimming took off 8 bases at V and 5 bases at J, with 16 bases between the two ends. Germline V lookup: CDR1 SNHLY, CDR2 FYNNEI. This CDR3 reads CASEGALADNEQFF. The CDR3 DNA follows: TGTGCCAGCGAGGGGGCTCTAGCGGACAATGAGCAGTTCTTC.

The genes are TRBV1 and TRBJ2-2. TRBV1 is noted as a pseudogene. CDR3 length: 13 residues. CDR3 sequence (DNA): TGCGCCAGCAGTCAGGTGACATCTGGGGAGCTGTTTTTT. Its protein is CASSQVTSGELFF.

This clonotype was counted many times. This sequence joins TRBV6-5 and TRBJ2-5; no clear D. V lost 5 bases and J 5 bases, leaving 15 bases between the germline ends. CDR1 is MNHEY and CDR2 is SVGAGI in the germline V gene. This CDR3 is built from 14 residues. CDR3 in amino acids: CASSLRIFQETQYF. Here the CDR3 DNA reads TGTGCCAGCAGTCTACGTATATTTCAGGAGACCCAGTACTTC.

The genes are TRBV11-1 and TRBJ1-2; D is unclear. Trimming removed 5 bases at V and 3 bases at J, with 25 bases between. CDR1 is SGHAT and CDR2 is FQDESV in the germline V gene (reference sequence). The CDR3 extends over 18 amino acids. CDR3 sequence (DNA): TGTGCCAGCAGCAATTTGCCGTCTCGTGAGCGTCAGGACTATGGCTACACCTTC. This translates into CASSNLPSRERQDYGYTF.

This clonotype was found many times. The chain has TRBV11-2 and TRBJ2-7; D gene ambiguous. V dropped 3 bases and J dropped 4 bases, with 25 bases sitting between them. CDR1 and CDR2 from the germline V gene are SGHAT and FQNNGV. The CDR3 consists of 18 residues. The CDR3 DNA sequence: TGTGCCAGCAGCTTTCCCGCTTATCAATCGTCTGATCTTTACGAGCAGTACTTC. This sequence encodes CASSFPAYQSSDLYEQYF.

The rearrangement joins TRBV7-8 to TRBJ2-3, with 15 bases lining up with TRBD2. The CDR3 contains 16 residues. The trim removed 7 bases at V and 11 bases at J, leaving 13 bases unmatched. In germline, CDR1 is SGHVS, CDR2 FQNEAQ. The DNA for the CDR3 is TGTGCCAGCATCGGAACCGGGACTAGCGGGAGGTGGGGGCAGTATTTT. It yields the protein CASIGTGTSGRWGQYF.

This clonotype was found many times. The chain carries TRBV20-1 and TRBJ2-7; D is unclear. Germline CDR1 and CDR2: DFQATT and SNEGSKA (reference sequence). The CDR3 covers 14 residues. The germline V and J ends were trimmed by 4 bases and 2 bases, with 15 bases remaining between them. CDR3 loop: CSAINWPHTYEQYF. The CDR3 region has the DNA TGCAGTGCTATCAATTGGCCCCACACCTACGAGCAGTACTTC.

At least ten counts were recorded for this clonotype. V and J are TRBV5-5 and TRBJ2-7; unclear D gene. V lost 0 bases, J lost 3 bases, and 13 bases lay in between. Per the germline V gene, CDR1 is SGHKS and CDR2 is YYEKEE (reference sequence). The CDR3 length is 15 residues. CDR3: CASSLDTSRIYEQYF. As DNA, the CDR3 is TGTGCCAGCAGCTTGGACACCTCACGGATCTACGAGCAGTACTTC.

For this clonotype: A much larger clone differs from this one at a single base, so this may be a read error. The V call is TRBV12-3 or TRBV12-4, the J call TRBJ2-5, with D perhaps matching TRBD2 (6 bases). The CDR3 loop spans 15 amino acids. Trimming cost V 10 bases and J 2 bases, with 20 bases left between them. CDR3 DNA sequence: TGTGCCACCAGGTGCGACGGGACTGGACAAGAGACCCAGTACTTC. This codes for CATRCDGTGQETQYF.

This clonotype was observed at least ten times. This rearrangement joins TRBV5-1 to TRBJ2-1; 7 nucleotides line up with TRBD2. V shed 1 base, J shed 6 bases, and the junction held 7 bases outside the gene matches. Germline V gene data show CDR1 as SGHRS and CDR2 as YFSETQ. This CDR3 is built from 15 residues. This CDR3 reads CASSLSAGVVNEQFF. The DNA for the CDR3 is TGCGCCAGCAGCTTGTCGGCGGGAGTAGTCAATGAGCAGTTCTTC.

This clonotype showed up many times. The genes are TRBV29-1 and TRBJ2-2, with D perhaps matching TRBD1 or TRBD2 (5 bases each). V gave up 3 bases and J gave up 6 bases, with 14 bases separating them. The length of the CDR3 is 14 residues. Germline CDR1 SQVTM, CDR2 ANQGSEA. CDR3 region: CSVDKGIGAGELFF. CDR3 nucleotides: TGCAGCGTTGATAAGGGGATCGGGGCCGGGGAGCTGTTTTTT.

This clonotype has at least ten counts. The rearrangement uses TRBV15 and TRBJ2-7; D not certain. V lost 2 bases to trimming and J lost 0 bases, with 8 bases between them. This CDR3 is built from 14 residues. CDR1 LNHNV and CDR2 YYDKDF come from the germline V gene (reference sequence). The CDR3 region has the DNA TGTGCCACCAGCAGACCGGGTAGCTCCTACGAGCAGTACTTC. It yields the protein CATSRPGSSYEQYF.

This clonotype was picked up many times. This rearrangement joins TRBV7-2 to TRBJ2-2; 8 positions agree with TRBD1. V lost 7 bases to trimming and J lost 7 bases; unmatched junction nucleotides: 11. Germline assignment: CDR1 SGHTA and CDR2 FQGNSA. This CDR3 region has 15 residues. The CDR3 DNA is TGTGCCAGCACCCCCTTGACAGGGGATATCGGGGAGCTGTTTTTT. This translates into CASTPLTGDIGELFF. Drawing the rest from reference TRBV7-2 and TRBJ2-2, the complete variable domain is GAGVSQSPSNKVTEKGKDVELRCDPISGHTALYWYRQSLGQGLEFLIYFQGNSAPDKSGLPSDRFSAERTGGSVSTLTIQRTQQEDSAVYLCASTPLTGDIGELFFGEGSRLTVL.

The chain employs TRBV7-2 and TRBJ1-1; possibly TRBD1 for D (5 bases). The CDR3 extends over 14 amino acids. Deletions cut 2 bases from V and 5 bases from J, with 12 bases between. The germline V gene encodes CDR1 SGHTA and CDR2 FQGNSA. The CDR3 region is CASSLPSGSTEAFF. The CDR3 region has the DNA TGTGCCAGCAGCTTACCCTCAGGGAGTACTGAAGCTTTCTTT.

This clonotype was picked up many times. The chain is built from TRBV29-1 and TRBJ2-7, with D perhaps assigned TRBD1 or TRBD2 (5 bases each). Trimming pared 6 bases from V and 4 bases from J, leaving 16 bases between. Germline-derived CDR1 and CDR2 are SQVTM and ANQGSEA. The CDR3 runs to 13 residues. CDR3 in amino acids: CSVVSGTGYEQYF. In DNA form, the CDR3 reads TGCAGCGTCGTCTCCGGGACGGGGTACGAGCAGTACTTC.

Turning to this clonotype: With a much larger clone just one base away, this may be a read error. The chain employs TRBV7-9 and TRBJ2-3, with TRBD2 identical over 7 bases. CDR3 length: 16 amino acids. V trimming: 5 bases; J trimming: 0 bases; junction bases outside the gene matches: 8. Germline V lookup: CDR1 SEHNR, CDR2 FQNEAQ (reference sequence). The CDR3 spells CASSTGTNGSTDTQYF. In nucleotides, the CDR3 is TGTGCCAGCAGCACTGGGACTAACGGGAGCACAGATACGCAGTATTTT.

The CDR3 nucleotides are TGTGCCAGCAGTTACTCGTCAGGGTCGAACACTGAAGCTTTCTTT. Residues: CASSYSSGSNTEAFF. This chain links TRBV6-5 with TRBJ1-1, with D tentatively TRBD1 (5 bases). The CDR3 covers 15 residues. The V gene's germline CDR1 is MNHEY and CDR2 SVGAGI. V gave up 0 bases and J gave up 1 base, with 9 bases separating them.

Many counts were recorded for this clonotype. The gene calls are TRBV27 and TRBJ2-1, with unresolved D. The CDR3 extends over 13 amino acids. V gave up 5 bases and J gave up 6 bases, with 11 bases separating them. Germline values: CDR1 MNHEY, CDR2 SMNVEV (reference sequence). CDR3 region: CASSGSSSNEQFF. The CDR3 nucleotides read TGTGCCAGCAGTGGATCCTCTAGCAATGAGCAGTTCTTC.

This clonotype came up a few times. The V gene is TRBV6-2 or TRBV6-3, the J gene TRBJ1-5; D gene ambiguous. The germline V gene has CDR1 MNHEY and CDR2 SVGEGT. The CDR3 contains 17 residues. Trimming took off 4 bases at V and 7 bases at J, with 23 bases between the two ends. This CDR3 reads CASSSSLPAPPGQPQHF. The CDR3 coding sequence is TGTGCCAGCAGTTCCTCGCTTCCTGCGCCACCGGGGCAGCCCCAGCATTTT.

Ten or more counts support this clonotype. The chain is built from TRBV6-2 or TRBV6-3 and TRBJ2-7; D unresolved. The CDR3 runs 13 residues. Deletions cut 2 bases from V and 2 bases from J, with 7 bases between. Germline V lookup: CDR1 MNHEY, CDR2 SVGEGT. The CDR3: CASSYGDTYEQYF. DNA for the CDR3: TGTGCCAGCAGTTACGGGGATACCTACGAGCAGTACTTC.

This clonotype was counted only a few times. V gene TRBV28 combines with J gene TRBJ2-1; 12 bases are shared with TRBD1. The CDR3 runs to 17 residues. V shed 3 bases and J 5 bases; nucleotides not matched to a gene: 8. CDR1 is MDHEN and CDR2 is SYDVKM in the germline V gene. The CDR3 DNA follows: TGTGCCAGCAGTTTTCTCCCGGGACAGGGGGCGGACAATGAGCAGTTCTTC. This codes for CASSFLPGQGADNEQFF.

This clonotype was recorded at least ten times. V is TRBV7-2 and J is TRBJ2-7, with 7 bases identical to TRBD2. Germline V CDR1 and CDR2: SGHTA, FQGNSA. J gave up 4 bases and V 3 bases, and 6 bases lay outside the gene matches. CDR3 length: 14 residues. CDR3 residues: CASSFGGRGYEQYF. The DNA of the CDR3 is TGTGCCAGCAGCTTCGGCGGGAGAGGTTACGAGCAGTACTTC.

This chain uses TRBV28 with TRBJ1-2, with D possibly matching TRBD1 (6 bases). The CDR3 sequence is 14 residues long. Trimming took off 5 bases at V and 4 bases at J, with 14 bases between the two ends. CDR1 and CDR2 from the germline V gene are MDHEN and SYDVKM. The DNA of the CDR3 is TGTGCCAGCAGTCTCGCGGGGGCCGGCTATGGCTACACCTTC. Its protein product is CASSLAGAGYGYTF.

This clonotype has at least ten counts. This rearrangement joins TRBV13 to TRBJ1-1; TRBD1 is a possible D gene (5 bases). The V gene lost 4 bases and the J gene lost 1 base, with 19 bases spanning the gap. The germline V gene encodes CDR1 PRHDT and CDR2 FYEKMQ (reference sequence). CDR3 length: 17 amino acids. Here the CDR3 reads CASSSRGGMGANTEAFF. CDR3 coding DNA: TGTGCCAGCAGCTCCCGGGGGGGAATGGGAGCGAACACTGAAGCTTTCTTT.

At least ten counts were recorded for this clonotype. The J gene is TRBJ2-1, the V gene TRBV6-5; either TRBD1 or TRBD2 may fit D (5 bases each). This CDR3 has 14 amino acids. V was cut by 0 bases and J by 9 bases, with 12 bases left in between. The germline V gene has CDR1 MNHEY and CDR2 SVGAGI. Here the CDR3 DNA reads TGTGCCAGCAGTTACTCTTTCGGGGCTGGTGAGCAGTTCTTC. Its protein product is CASSYSFGAGEQFF.